These T cell receptor beta chains were read from a single sample in a study of T cells in Graves' hyperthyroidism and ophthalmopathy. TCRdb re-called the multiplex PCR reads with MiXCR, one entry per CDR3 protein. The sample shows about 640,000 distinct CDR3 sequences, under 25% of them seen only once. Specimen: blood. These receptors originate from a man aged 25-40 years with Graves' ophthalmopathy. Each CDR3 is given with its conserved first and last residue. D genes are given only for firm matches.

v_call | cdr3_length | d_call | cdr3_aa
TRBV4-1 | 15 | - | CASTHGGSSTDTQYF
TRBV2 | 14 | TRBD2 | CASGTSGSVDTQYF
TRBV7-2 | 11 | - | CASSRSYGYTF
TRBV7-6 | 13 | - | CASSAPADNEQYF
TRBV6-2/TRBV6-3 | 16 | TRBD2 | CASSYSQRENTGELFF
TRBV7-9 | 14 | - | CASSLSGVADTQYF
TRBV7-8 | 16 | TRBD2 | CASSARLAGGTDTQYF
TRBV5-1 | 16 | - | CASSLERDGSRETQYF
TRBV20-1 | 14 | - | CSARVAQVAVEAFF
TRBV11-2 | 15 | TRBD2 | CASSFVGTSRETQYF
TRBV6-1 | 14 | - | CASSELGVTQPQHF
TRBV6-1 | 15 | TRBD1 | CASRGQGAGDTEAFF